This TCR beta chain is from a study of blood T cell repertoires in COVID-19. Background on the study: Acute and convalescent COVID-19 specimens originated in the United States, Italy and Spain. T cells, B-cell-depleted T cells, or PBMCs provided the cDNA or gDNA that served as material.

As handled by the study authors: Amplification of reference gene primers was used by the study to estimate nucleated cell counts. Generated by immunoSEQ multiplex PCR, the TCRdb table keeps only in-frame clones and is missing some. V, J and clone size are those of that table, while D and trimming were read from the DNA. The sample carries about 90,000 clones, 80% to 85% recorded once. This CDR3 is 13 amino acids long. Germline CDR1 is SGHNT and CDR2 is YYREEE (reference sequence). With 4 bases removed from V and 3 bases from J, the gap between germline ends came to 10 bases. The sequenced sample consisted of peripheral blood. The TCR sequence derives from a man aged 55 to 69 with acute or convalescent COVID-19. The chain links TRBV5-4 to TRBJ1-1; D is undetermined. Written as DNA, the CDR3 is TGTGCCAGCAGCCCCGGTCGGGACACTGAAGCTTTCTTT. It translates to CASSPGRDTEAFF.